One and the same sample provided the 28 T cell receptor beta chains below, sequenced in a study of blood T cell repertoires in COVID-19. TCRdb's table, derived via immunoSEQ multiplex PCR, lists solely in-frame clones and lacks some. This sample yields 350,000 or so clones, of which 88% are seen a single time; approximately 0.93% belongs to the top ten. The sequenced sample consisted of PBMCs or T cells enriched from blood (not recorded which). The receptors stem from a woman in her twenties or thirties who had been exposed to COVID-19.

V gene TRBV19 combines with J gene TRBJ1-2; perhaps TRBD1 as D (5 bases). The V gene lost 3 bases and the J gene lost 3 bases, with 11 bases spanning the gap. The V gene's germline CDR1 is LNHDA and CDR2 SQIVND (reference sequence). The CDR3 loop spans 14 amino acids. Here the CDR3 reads CASSIQLGDYGYTF. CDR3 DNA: TGTGCCAGTAGTATTCAGTTAGGGGACTATGGCTACACCTTC.

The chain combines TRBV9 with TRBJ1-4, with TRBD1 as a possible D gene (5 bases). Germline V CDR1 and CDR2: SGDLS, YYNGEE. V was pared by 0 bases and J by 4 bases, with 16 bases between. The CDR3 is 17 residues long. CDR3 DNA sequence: TGTGCCAGCAGCGTAGCTACAGGCCCTTTCTTTAATGAAAAACTGTTTTTT. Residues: CASSVATGPFFNEKLFF.

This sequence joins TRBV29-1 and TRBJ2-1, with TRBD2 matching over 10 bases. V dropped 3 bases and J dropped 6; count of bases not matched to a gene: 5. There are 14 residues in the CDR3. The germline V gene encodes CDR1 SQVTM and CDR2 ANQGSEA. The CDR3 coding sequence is TGCAGCGTTGATAGGCTAGCGGGAGTCAATGAGCAGTTCTTC. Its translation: CSVDRLAGVNEQFF.

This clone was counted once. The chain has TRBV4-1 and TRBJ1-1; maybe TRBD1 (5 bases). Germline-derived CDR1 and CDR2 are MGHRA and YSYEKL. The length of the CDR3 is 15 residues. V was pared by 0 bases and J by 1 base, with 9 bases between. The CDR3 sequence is CASSQDRRENTEAFF. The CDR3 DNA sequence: TGCGCCAGCAGCCAAGACCGCAGGGAGAACACTGAAGCTTTCTTT.

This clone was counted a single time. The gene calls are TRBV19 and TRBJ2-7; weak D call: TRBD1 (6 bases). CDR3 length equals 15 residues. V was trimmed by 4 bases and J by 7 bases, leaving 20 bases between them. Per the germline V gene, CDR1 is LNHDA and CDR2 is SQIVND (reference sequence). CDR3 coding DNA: TGTGCCAGTAGTAGACAGGACTCGGGGCGGCGGGAGCAGTACTTC. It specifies CASSRQDSGRREQYF.

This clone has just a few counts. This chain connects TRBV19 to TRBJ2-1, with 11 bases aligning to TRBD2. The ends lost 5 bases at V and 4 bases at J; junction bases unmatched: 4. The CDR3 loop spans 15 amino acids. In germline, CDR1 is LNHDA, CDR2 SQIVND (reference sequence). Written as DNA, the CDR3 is TGTGCCAGTAGTGTGACTAGCGGGACATACAATGAGCAGTTCTTC. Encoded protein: CASSVTSGTYNEQFF.

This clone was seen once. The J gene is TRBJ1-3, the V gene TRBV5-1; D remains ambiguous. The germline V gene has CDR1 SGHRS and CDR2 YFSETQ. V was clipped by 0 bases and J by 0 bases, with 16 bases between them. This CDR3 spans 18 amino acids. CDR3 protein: CASSLDERRRNSGNTIYF. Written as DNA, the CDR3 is TGCGCCAGCAGCTTGGATGAGAGGCGGCGGAACTCTGGAAACACCATATATTTT.

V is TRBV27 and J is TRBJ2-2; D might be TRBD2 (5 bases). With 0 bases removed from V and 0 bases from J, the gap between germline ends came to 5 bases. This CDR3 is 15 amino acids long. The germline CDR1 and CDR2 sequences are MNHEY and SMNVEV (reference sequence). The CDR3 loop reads CASSLSGTNTGELFF. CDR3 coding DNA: TGTGCCAGCAGTTTATCCGGGACGAACACCGGGGAGCTGTTTTTT.

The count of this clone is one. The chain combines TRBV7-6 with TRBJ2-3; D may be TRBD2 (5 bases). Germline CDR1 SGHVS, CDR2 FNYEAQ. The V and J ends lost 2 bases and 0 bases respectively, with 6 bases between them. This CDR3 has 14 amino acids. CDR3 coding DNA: TGTGCCAGCAGCTTACAGCGGAGCACAGATACGCAGTATTTT. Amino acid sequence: CASSLQRSTDTQYF.

The CDR3 reads CSAHRDGQFF. Written as DNA, the CDR3 is TGCAGTGCACATCGGGATGGGCAGTTCTTC. The chain carries TRBV20-1 and TRBJ2-1, with a possible D match to TRBD2 (5 bases). The CDR3 is 10 amino acids. The V end was cut by 6 bases, the J end by 12 bases, with 12 bases between. Germline CDR1 DFQATT, CDR2 SNEGSKA (reference sequence).

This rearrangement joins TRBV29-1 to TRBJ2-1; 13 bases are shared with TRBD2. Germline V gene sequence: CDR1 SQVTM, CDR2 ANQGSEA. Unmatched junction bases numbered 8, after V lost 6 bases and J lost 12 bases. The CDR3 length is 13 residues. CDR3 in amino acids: CSVGGLAGARQFF. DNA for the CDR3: TGCAGCGTGGGTGGACTAGCGGGAGCACGGCAGTTCTTC.

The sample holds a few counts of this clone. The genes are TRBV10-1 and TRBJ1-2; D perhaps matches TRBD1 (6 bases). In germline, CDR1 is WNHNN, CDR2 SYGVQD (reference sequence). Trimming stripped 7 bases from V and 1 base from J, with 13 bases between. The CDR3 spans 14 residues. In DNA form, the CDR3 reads TGCGCCAGCACCGGACAGTCCGGTAACTATGGCTACACCTTC. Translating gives CASTGQSGNYGYTF.

CDR3 amino acids: CASSLSVDWTNEQFF. The CDR3 bases are TGTGCCAGCAGTTTATCCGTGGACTGGACCAATGAGCAGTTCTTC. The rearrangement links TRBV27 to TRBJ2-1; maybe TRBD2 (5 bases). V lost 0 bases and J lost 6, with 12 bases in between. The CDR3 contains 15 residues. Germline V gives CDR1 MNHEY, CDR2 SMNVEV (reference sequence).

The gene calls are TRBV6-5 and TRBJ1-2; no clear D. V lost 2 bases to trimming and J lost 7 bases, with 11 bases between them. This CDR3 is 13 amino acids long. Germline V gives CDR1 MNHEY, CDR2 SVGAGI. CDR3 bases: TGTGCCAGCAGTTACGGGAGGTTGGCTGGCTACACCTTC. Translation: CASSYGRLAGYTF.

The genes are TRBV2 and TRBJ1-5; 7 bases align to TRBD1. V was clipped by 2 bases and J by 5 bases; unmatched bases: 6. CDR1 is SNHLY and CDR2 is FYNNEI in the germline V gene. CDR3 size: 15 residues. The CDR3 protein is CASSERDRDDQPQHF. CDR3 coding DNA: TGTGCCAGCAGTGAAAGAGACAGGGACGATCAGCCCCAGCATTTT.

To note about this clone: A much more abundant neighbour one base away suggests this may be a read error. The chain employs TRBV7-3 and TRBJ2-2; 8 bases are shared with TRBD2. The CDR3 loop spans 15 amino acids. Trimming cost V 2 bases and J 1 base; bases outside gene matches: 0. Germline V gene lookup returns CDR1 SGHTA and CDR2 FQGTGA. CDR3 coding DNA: TGTGCCAGCAGCTTAGCGGGAGGGAACACCGGGGAGCTGTTTTTT. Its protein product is CASSLAGGNTGELFF. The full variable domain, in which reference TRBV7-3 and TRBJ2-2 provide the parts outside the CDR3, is GAGVSQTPSNKVTEKGKYVELRCDPISGHTALYWYRQSLGQGPEFLIYFQGTGAADDSGLPNDRFFAVRPEGSVSTLKIQRTERGDSAVYLCASSLAGGNTGELFFGEGSRLTVL.

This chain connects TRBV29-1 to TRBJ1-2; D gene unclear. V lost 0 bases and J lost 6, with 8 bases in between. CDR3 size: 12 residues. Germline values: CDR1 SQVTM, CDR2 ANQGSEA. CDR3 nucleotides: TGCAGCGTTGAAGATGCGGCGAATGGCTACACCTTC. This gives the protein CSVEDAANGYTF. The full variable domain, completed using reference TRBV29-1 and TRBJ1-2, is SAVISQKPSRDICQRGTSLTIQCQVDSQVTMMFWYRQQPGQSLTLIATANQGSEATYESGFVIDKFPISRPNLTFSTLTVSNMSPEDSSIYLCSVEDAANGYTFGSGTRLTVV.

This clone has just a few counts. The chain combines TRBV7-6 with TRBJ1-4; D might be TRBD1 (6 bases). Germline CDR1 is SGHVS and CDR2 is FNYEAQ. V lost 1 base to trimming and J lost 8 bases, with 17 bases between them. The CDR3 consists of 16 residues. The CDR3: CASSLEDRLKGEKLFF. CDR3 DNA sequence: TGTGCCAGCAGCTTAGAAGACAGGTTAAAGGGAGAAAAACTGTTTTTT.

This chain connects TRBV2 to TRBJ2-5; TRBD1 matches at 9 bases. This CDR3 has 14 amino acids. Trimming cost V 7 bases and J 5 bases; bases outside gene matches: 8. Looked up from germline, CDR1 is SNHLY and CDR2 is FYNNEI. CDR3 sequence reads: CASKDRGLGETQYF. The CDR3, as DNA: TGTGCCAGCAAGGACAGGGGTCTGGGGGAGACCCAGTACTTC.

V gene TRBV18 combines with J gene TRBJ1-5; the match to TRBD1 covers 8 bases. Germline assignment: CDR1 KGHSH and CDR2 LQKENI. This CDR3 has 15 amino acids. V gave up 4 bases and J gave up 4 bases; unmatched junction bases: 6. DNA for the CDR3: TGTGCCAGCTCACAGGGCAGGGGGCTTAATCAGCCCCAGCATTTT. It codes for CASSQGRGLNQPQHF.

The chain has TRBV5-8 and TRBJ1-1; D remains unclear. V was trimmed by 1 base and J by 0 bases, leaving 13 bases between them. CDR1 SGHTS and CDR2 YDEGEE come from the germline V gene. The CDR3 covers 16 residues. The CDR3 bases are TGTGCCAGCAGCTTGACTGGGCCCCCATTGAACACTGAAGCTTTCTTT. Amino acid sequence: CASSLTGPPLNTEAFF.

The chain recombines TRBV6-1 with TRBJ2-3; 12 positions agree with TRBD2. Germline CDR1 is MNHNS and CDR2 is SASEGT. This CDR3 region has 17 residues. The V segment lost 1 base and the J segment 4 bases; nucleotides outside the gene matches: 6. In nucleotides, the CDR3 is TGTGCCAGCAGTGAAGGGACTAGCGGGAATCAAGCAGATACGCAGTATTTT. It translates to CASSEGTSGNQADTQYF.

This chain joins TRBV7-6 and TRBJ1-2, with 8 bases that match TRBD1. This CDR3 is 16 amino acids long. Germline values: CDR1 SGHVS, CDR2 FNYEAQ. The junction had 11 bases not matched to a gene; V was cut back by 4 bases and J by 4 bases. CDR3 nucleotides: TGTGCCAGCAGCTCGGACAGGGTAGCCTCTGGCTATGGCTACACCTTC. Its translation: CASSSDRVASGYGYTF.

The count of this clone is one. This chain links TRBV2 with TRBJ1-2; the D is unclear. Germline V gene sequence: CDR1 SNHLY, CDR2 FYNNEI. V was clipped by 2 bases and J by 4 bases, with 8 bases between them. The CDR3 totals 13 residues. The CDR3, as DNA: TGTGCCAGCAGTGAATCCGGGATCTATGGCTACACCTTC. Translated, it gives CASSESGIYGYTF.

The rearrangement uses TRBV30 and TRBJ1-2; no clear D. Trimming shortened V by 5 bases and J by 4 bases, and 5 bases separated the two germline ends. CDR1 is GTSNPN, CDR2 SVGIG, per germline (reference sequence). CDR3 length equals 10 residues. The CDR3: CAWGLYGYTF. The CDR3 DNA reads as TGTGCCTGGGGTCTCTATGGCTACACCTTC.

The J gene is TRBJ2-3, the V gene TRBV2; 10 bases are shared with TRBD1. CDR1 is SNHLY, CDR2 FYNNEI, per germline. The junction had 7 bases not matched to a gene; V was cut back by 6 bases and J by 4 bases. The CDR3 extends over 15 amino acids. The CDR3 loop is CASSPTTGGADTQYF. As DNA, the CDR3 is TGTGCCAGCAGCCCCACGACAGGGGGCGCAGATACGCAGTATTTT.

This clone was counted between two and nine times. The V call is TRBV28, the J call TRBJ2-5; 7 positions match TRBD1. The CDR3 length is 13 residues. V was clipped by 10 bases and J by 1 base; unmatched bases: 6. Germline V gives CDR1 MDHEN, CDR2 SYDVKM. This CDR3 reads CATRTGPQETQYF. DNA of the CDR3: TGTGCCACGCGGACAGGCCCCCAAGAGACCCAGTACTTC.

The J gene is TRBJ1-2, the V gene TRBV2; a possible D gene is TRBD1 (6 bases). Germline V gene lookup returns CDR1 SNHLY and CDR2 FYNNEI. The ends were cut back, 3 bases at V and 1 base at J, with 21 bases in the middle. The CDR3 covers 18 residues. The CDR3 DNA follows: TGTGCCAGCAGTGATTTGGGGGGGCGCCCGTCGAGTAACTATGGCTACACCTTC. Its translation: CASSDLGGRPSSNYGYTF.